Shown below are 31 T cell receptor beta chains from a single sample sequenced in a study of OX40 agonist ivuxolimab in advanced cancers. Method: immunoSEQ multiplex PCR; TCRdb's copy keeps in-frame clones and lacks some. The sample consists of approximately 52,000 clones, 65% to 85% of them appearing once. The starting material was CD4+ or CD8+ T cells sorted from blood, obtained in a trial of the OX40 agonist ivuxolimab. The source of these receptors is an adult with an advanced solid tumor such as melanoma, head and neck, liver or kidney cancer.

The J gene is TRBJ2-7, the V gene TRBV5-3; 10 bases align to TRBD2. TRBV5-3 belongs to the ORF category, with a function that is uncertain. V was clipped by 3 bases and J by 1 base; unmatched bases: 4. The CDR3 has 15 amino acids. CDR3 in DNA: TGTGCCAGAAGCTCTCCGGGACTAGCGTCCTACGAGCAGTACTTC. This codes for CARSSPGLASYEQYF.

The chain joins TRBV5-6 to TRBJ2-7; D is unresolved. The CDR3 spans 13 residues. Germline assignment: CDR1 SGHDT and CDR2 YYEEEE. Trimming pared 4 bases from V and 0 bases from J, leaving 8 bases between. DNA of the CDR3: TGTGCCAGCAGCCGCCTGAGCTCCTACGAGCAGTACTTC. Protein: CASSRLSSYEQYF.

The V and J genes are TRBV18 and TRBJ2-3, with D unresolved. Germline-derived CDR1 and CDR2 are KGHSH and LQKENI. The CDR3 extends over 12 amino acids. V lost 4 bases, J lost 2 bases, and 4 bases lay in between. Here the CDR3 reads CASSRATDTQYF. The CDR3 DNA sequence: TGTGCCAGCTCACGAGCCACAGATACGCAGTATTTT.

The chain couples TRBV23-1 to TRBJ1-4; D call uncertain. TRBV23-1 is an ORF for which the function is uncertain. The CDR3 runs to 16 residues. Deletions cut 11 bases from V and 0 bases from J, with 19 bases between. The CDR3 protein is CAPIEVSIATNEKLFF. In DNA form, the CDR3 reads TGCGCCCCCATCGAAGTTAGTATTGCAACTAATGAAAAACTGTTTTTT.

The rearrangement joins TRBV29-1 to TRBJ2-7; no firm D call. Germline V gene sequence: CDR1 SQVTM, CDR2 ANQGSEA. The germline V and J ends were trimmed by 2 bases and 4 bases, with 12 bases remaining between them. This CDR3 is built from 13 residues. This CDR3 reads CSVELETLYEQYF. The CDR3 DNA reads as TGCAGCGTTGAATTGGAGACCCTATACGAGCAGTACTTC.

J is TRBJ2-7 and V is TRBV28; 9 bases are shared with TRBD1. Germline loops: CDR1 MDHEN, CDR2 SYDVKM. J was trimmed by 1 base and V by 8 bases; bases with no gene match: 9. The CDR3 runs 15 residues. The CDR3 is CASSESGTGSYEQYF. DNA for the CDR3: TGTGCCAGCTCTGAGTCCGGGACAGGGTCCTACGAGCAGTACTTC.

This chain uses TRBV7-2 with TRBJ1-2; D is uncertain. From germline, CDR1 is SGHTA and CDR2 FQGNSA. There are 13 residues in the CDR3. V was clipped by 8 bases and J by 3 bases, with 13 bases between them. DNA for the CDR3: TGTGCCAGCTCCAAGCGGCGGGACTATGGCTACACCTTC. Protein: CASSKRRDYGYTF.

The chain couples TRBV29-1 to TRBJ2-2; the match to TRBD2 covers 11 bases. V lost 7 bases and J lost 0; bases outside the gene matches: 7. CDR3 length: 16 amino acids. Germline lookup yields CDR1 SQVTM and CDR2 ANQGSEA. The CDR3 sequence: CSAGVAGGPNTGELFF. CDR3 DNA sequence: TGCAGCGCTGGGGTAGCGGGGGGGCCGAACACCGGGGAGCTGTTTTTT.

J is TRBJ1-4 and V is TRBV25-1, with a tentative D call TRBD1 (5 bases). The CDR3 is made up of 15 amino acids. CDR1 and CDR2 (germline): MGHDK, SYGVNS. The V and J ends lost 7 bases and 5 bases respectively, with 17 bases between them. CDR3 loop: CASTRLGTRNEKLFF. CDR3 DNA sequence: TGTGCCAGCACAAGACTAGGGACGAGAAATGAAAAACTGTTTTTT. The full variable domain, completed using reference TRBV25-1 and TRBJ1-4, is EADIYQTPRYLVIGTGKKITLECSQTMGHDKMYWYQQDPGMELHLIHYSYGVNSTEKGDLSSESTVSRIRTEHFPLTLESARPSHTSQYLCASTRLGTRNEKLFFGSGTQLSVL.

The chain has TRBV7-2 and TRBJ2-3, with D possibly being TRBD1 or TRBD2 (5 bases each). Trimming cost V 3 bases and J 2 bases, with 9 bases left between them. The length of the CDR3 is 14 residues. Germline V gives CDR1 SGHTA, CDR2 FQGNSA. In DNA, the CDR3 is TGTGCCAGCAGCTTCGGGGCTTCCACAGATACGCAGTATTTT. Translating gives CASSFGASTDTQYF.

This chain joins TRBV5-1 and TRBJ2-1; 10 nucleotides line up with TRBD2. The ends lost 0 bases at V and 3 bases at J; junction bases unmatched: 6. From germline, CDR1 is SGHRS and CDR2 YFSETQ. This CDR3 spans 17 amino acids. In nucleotides, the CDR3 is TGCGCCAGCAGCTTGGAGTTTCTAGCGGGAGTCTACAATGAGCAGTTCTTC. This codes for CASSLEFLAGVYNEQFF.

The chain has TRBV28 and TRBJ1-2; D gene unclear. Per germline, CDR1 MDHEN and CDR2 SYDVKM. CDR3 length equals 11 residues. Trimming cost V 6 bases and J 2 bases, with 4 bases left between them. This chain's CDR3 is CASRLNYGYTF. The CDR3, as DNA: TGTGCCAGCAGGTTGAACTATGGCTACACCTTC.

This CDR3 is CASSLLGSSYEQYF. The CDR3 DNA is TGTGCCAGCAGCCTTCTGGGTTCTTCCTACGAGCAGTACTTC. The rearrangement uses TRBV6-5 and TRBJ2-7; D remains unclear. Per germline, CDR1 MNHEY and CDR2 SVGAGI. This CDR3 contains 14 residues. Between the trimmed V and J ends, which lost 6 bases and 1 base, there was a span of 13 bases.

The gene calls are TRBV9 and TRBJ1-1; TRBD1 aligns across 11 bases. The germline gives CDR1 SGDLS, CDR2 YYNGEE. J gave up 4 bases and V 3 bases, and 2 bases lay outside the gene matches. The CDR3 contains 14 residues. CDR3 amino acids: CASSAGTGGTEAFF. CDR3 nucleotide sequence: TGTGCCAGCAGCGCCGGGACAGGGGGCACTGAAGCTTTCTTT. Drawing the rest from reference TRBV9 and TRBJ1-1, the complete variable domain is DSGVTQTPKHLITATGQRVTLRCSPRSGDLSVYWYQQSLDQGLQFLIQYYNGEERAKGNILERFSAQQFPDLHSELNLSSLELGDSALYFCASSAGTGGTEAFFGQGTRLTVV.

The chain has TRBV15 and TRBJ1-4; D gene unclear. The V gene lost 3 bases and the J gene lost 8 bases, with 7 bases spanning the gap. Germline V CDR1 and CDR2: LNHNV, YYDKDF (reference sequence). The CDR3 covers 12 residues. DNA for the CDR3: TGTGCCACCAGCAGGCGAGGGGAAAAACTGTTTTTT. Translating gives CATSRRGEKLFF.

The count of this clone is one. V is TRBV4-2 and J is TRBJ1-3; 7 positions agree with TRBD1. V shed 0 bases and J 4 bases; nucleotides not matched to a gene: 6. Germline V gene data show CDR1 as LGHNA and CDR2 as YNFKEQ. This CDR3 comprises 16 residues. CDR3 amino acids: CASSQDQGGGGNTIYF. The CDR3 nucleotides are TGTGCCAGCAGCCAAGATCAGGGAGGGGGCGGAAACACCATATATTTT.

The rearrangement joins TRBV5-4 to TRBJ2-3; D gene unclear. V was shortened by 7 bases and J by 1 base, with 13 bases between the two germline ends. Germline V gives CDR1 SGHNT, CDR2 YYREEE (reference sequence). The CDR3 extends over 14 amino acids. In DNA, the CDR3 is TGTGCCAGCTCCGACCCCAAGGGCACAGATACGCAGTATTTT. Translating it yields CASSDPKGTDTQYF.

The chain joins TRBV6-6 to TRBJ2-5, with a weak D call TRBD2 (5 bases). CDR1 is MNHNY, CDR2 SVGAGI, per germline (reference sequence). The CDR3 contains 13 residues. V lost 4 bases and J 7 bases, leaving 13 bases between the germline ends. DNA for the CDR3: TGTGCCAGCAGTTTAGCGAATCTTGGGACCCAGTACTTC. Translated: CASSLANLGTQYF.

CDR3 protein: CASSAPSAGLSSSYNEQFF. The CDR3 DNA reads TGTGCCAGCAGCGCCCCTTCAGCGGGACTTTCTAGCTCCTACAATGAGCAGTTCTTC. V gene TRBV9 combines with J gene TRBJ2-1; 7 positions agree with TRBD2. Germline lookup yields CDR1 SGDLS and CDR2 YYNGEE. The V segment lost 3 bases and the J segment 0 bases; nucleotides outside the gene matches: 15. This CDR3 is 19 amino acids long.

The chain combines TRBV4-1 with TRBJ1-2; no clear D gene. V shed 0 bases and J shed 6 bases, with 8 bases lying between them. Germline V CDR1 and CDR2: MGHRA, YSYEKL. This CDR3 region has 13 residues. This CDR3 is CASSQDREDGYTF. CDR3 DNA: TGCGCCAGCAGCCAAGATAGAGAGGATGGCTACACCTTC.

This clone was seen a few times. The chain couples TRBV7-8 to TRBJ2-1; D ambiguous. Trimming removed 1 base from V and 0 bases from J, with 7 bases in between. The CDR3 covers 15 residues. Germline values: CDR1 SGHVS, CDR2 FQNEAQ. CDR3 coding DNA: TGTGCCAGCAGCTTAGTTTCGAGCTCCTACAATGAGCAGTTCTTC. Protein sequence: CASSLVSSSYNEQFF.

The chain recombines TRBV2 with TRBJ2-5; 7 bases agree with TRBD1. The CDR3 runs 15 residues. V lost 6 bases and J lost 2; bases outside the gene matches: 9. Looked up from germline, CDR1 is SNHLY and CDR2 is FYNNEI. The CDR3 DNA is TGTGCCAGCAGCCAGGACAGGTTGATTCAAGAGACCCAGTACTTC. Its protein is CASSQDRLIQETQYF. Based on the CDR3 plus reference TRBV2 and TRBJ2-5, the full variable domain is EPEVTQTPSHQVTQMGQEVILRCVPISNHLYFYWYRQILGQKVEFLVSFYNNEISEKSEIFDDQFSVERPDGSNFTLKIRSTKLEDSAMYFCASSQDRLIQETQYFGPGTRLLVL.

The chain combines TRBV5-5 with TRBJ1-2; D is uncertain. V lost 0 bases to trimming and J lost 3 bases, with 6 bases between them. Germline CDR1 reads SGHKS; CDR2 reads YYEKEE (reference sequence). The CDR3 contains 13 residues. The CDR3 DNA is TGTGCCAGCAGCTTGGAACAACACTATGGCTACACCTTC. Translated, it gives CASSLEQHYGYTF.

The rearrangement uses TRBV15 and TRBJ1-4; TRBD1 is a possible D gene (6 bases). V was trimmed by 1 base and J by 12 bases, leaving 9 bases between them. Germline V CDR1 and CDR2: LNHNV, YYDKDF (reference sequence). The CDR3 extends over 12 amino acids. CDR3 bases: TGTGCCACCAGCAGAGTTACAGGGCAACTGTTTTTT. Translating gives CATSRVTGQLFF. Using reference TRBV15 and TRBJ1-4 for the parts outside the CDR3, the full variable domain is DAMVIQNPRYQVTQFGKPVTLSCSQTLNHNVMYWYQQKSSQAPKLLFHYYDKDFNNEADTPDNFQSRRPNTSFCFLDIRSPGLGDTAMYLCATSRVTGQLFFGSGTQLSVL.

This clone was picked up one time. V gene TRBV7-2 combines with J gene TRBJ1-2, with TRBD1 as a possible D gene (6 bases). V lost 5 bases, J lost 5 bases, and 15 bases lay in between. CDR1 and CDR2 (germline): SGHTA, FQGNSA. This CDR3 is built from 14 residues. In DNA, the CDR3 is TGTGCCAGCAGCCGATGGACAGTAAAATATGGCTACACCTTC. Its protein is CASSRWTVKYGYTF.

V usage is TRBV5-4 and J usage is TRBJ2-7, with 9 bases matching TRBD1. Germline trimming cut 0 bases from V and 5 bases from J; bases unmatched to any gene: 3. The germline V gene has CDR1 SGHNT and CDR2 YYREEE (reference sequence). CDR3 length equals 14 residues. CDR3 DNA: TGTGCCAGCAGCTTGGGCGGGACAGGGAACGAGCAGTACTTC. Translated: CASSLGGTGNEQYF.

This chain links TRBV5-4 with TRBJ2-1, with a possible D match to TRBD2 (6 bases). The length of the CDR3 is 15 residues. The germline CDR1 and CDR2 sequences are SGHNT and YYREEE (reference sequence). Deletions cut 2 bases from V and 7 bases from J, with 16 bases between. The CDR3 loop is CASSLSSSATNEQFF. The CDR3 DNA sequence: TGTGCCAGCAGCTTATCCTCTAGCGCGACGAATGAGCAGTTCTTC.

The J gene is TRBJ2-7, the V gene TRBV27; 7 nucleotides line up with TRBD2. With V trimmed by 6 bases and J by 5 bases, 10 bases remained unmatched. There are 14 residues in the CDR3. In germline, CDR1 is MNHEY, CDR2 SMNVEV (reference sequence). CDR3 nucleotide sequence: TGTGCCAGCAGCAGGACTAGAGGTTTCCACGAGCAGTACTTC. It specifies CASSRTRGFHEQYF.

The V call is TRBV7-8, the J call TRBJ2-3; TRBD2 matches 8 bases. The junction had 8 bases not matched to a gene; V was cut back by 2 bases and J by 4 bases. The CDR3 covers 16 residues. CDR1 is SGHVS, CDR2 FQNEAQ, per germline. The CDR3 sequence is CASSLLRGGLADTQYF. The CDR3 region has the DNA TGTGCCAGCAGCTTACTCCGGGGGGGTCTCGCAGATACGCAGTATTTT.

This clone was counted only a few times. The V and J genes are TRBV7-2 and TRBJ2-7; possible D gene TRBD2, 6 bases. The CDR3 contains 15 residues. The V end was cut by 2 bases, the J end by 0 bases, with 11 bases between. Germline V gene lookup returns CDR1 SGHTA and CDR2 FQGNSA. The CDR3, as DNA: TGTGCCAGCAGCTTATATAGGACTACCTCCTACGAGCAGTACTTC. Translating gives CASSLYRTTSYEQYF.

The chain is built from TRBV9 and TRBJ1-4, with 8 bases fitting TRBD1. The CDR3 is 13 residues long. J gave up 8 bases and V 2 bases, and 2 bases lay outside the gene matches. Germline CDR1 SGDLS, CDR2 YYNGEE. This chain's CDR3 is CASSVRTGEKLFF. The DNA for the CDR3 is TGTGCCAGCAGCGTGAGGACAGGGGAAAAACTGTTTTTT.